This TCR beta chain was identified during a study of cytomegalovirus exposure and HLA in healthy donors. Study-wide context: Earlier results showed roughly 120 million unique TCR beta sequences derived from some 190 million T cells. Points from the study as a whole: Rates of TCR association differed by HLA locus in a later analysis, with DRB1 highest and HLA-C lowest.

It was with 60 Vbeta and 13 Jbeta primers that the PCR ran. This table comes from immunoSEQ multiplex PCR, and its TCRdb copy is limited to in-frame clones, with some not included. The repertoire consists of 210,000 or so clones, with 65% to 90% occurring once and the leading ten covering more than 1.3%. Trimming took off 5 bases at V and 4 bases at J, with 3 bases between the two ends. There are 11 residues in the CDR3. The germline V gene encodes CDR1 MDHEN and CDR2 SYDVKM. This clone appeared a few times. Its antigen is unidentified. Other DNA sequences of this sample code for an identical CDR3. Sequences were obtained from PBMCs. The J gene is TRBJ1-5, the V gene TRBV28; no clear D gene. This clonotype was obtained from a girl aged 10 to 17 in good health and CMV-seronegative. As DNA, the CDR3 is TGTGCCAGCAGTCTTAATCAGCCCCAGCATTTT. This encodes CASSLNQPQHF. Filled out from reference TRBV28 and TRBJ1-5, the complete variable domain reads DVKVTQSSRYLVKRTGEKVFLECVQDMDHENMFWYRQDPGLGLRLIYFSYDVKMKEKGDIPEGYSVSREKKERFSLILESASTNQTSMYLCASSLNQPQHFGDGTRLSIL.